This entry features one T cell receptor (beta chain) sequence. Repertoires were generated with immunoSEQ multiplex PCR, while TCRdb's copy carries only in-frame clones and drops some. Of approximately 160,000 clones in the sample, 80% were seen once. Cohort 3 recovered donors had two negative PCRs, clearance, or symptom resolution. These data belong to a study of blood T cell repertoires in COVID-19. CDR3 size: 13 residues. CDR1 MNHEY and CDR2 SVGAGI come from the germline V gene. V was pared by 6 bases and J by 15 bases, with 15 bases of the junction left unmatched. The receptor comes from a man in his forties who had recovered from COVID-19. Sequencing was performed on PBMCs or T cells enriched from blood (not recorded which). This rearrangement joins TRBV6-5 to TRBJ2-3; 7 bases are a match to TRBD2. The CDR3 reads CASSDPWVAGYYF. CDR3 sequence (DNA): TGTGCCAGCAGCGACCCCTGGGTAGCGGGTTATTATTTT.